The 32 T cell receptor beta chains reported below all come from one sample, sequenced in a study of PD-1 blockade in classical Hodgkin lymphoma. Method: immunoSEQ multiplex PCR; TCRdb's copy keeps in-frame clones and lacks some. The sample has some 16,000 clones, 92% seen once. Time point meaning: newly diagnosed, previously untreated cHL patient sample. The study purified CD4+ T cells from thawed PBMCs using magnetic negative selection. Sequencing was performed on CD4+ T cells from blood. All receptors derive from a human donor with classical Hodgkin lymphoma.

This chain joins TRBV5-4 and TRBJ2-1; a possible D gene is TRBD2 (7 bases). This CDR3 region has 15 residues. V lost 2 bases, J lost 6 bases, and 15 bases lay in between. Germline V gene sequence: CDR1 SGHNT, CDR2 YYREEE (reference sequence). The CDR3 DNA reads TGTGCCAGCAGCTTTGTAGGGAGGGGGGGCAATGAGCAGTTCTTC. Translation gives CASSFVGRGGNEQFF.

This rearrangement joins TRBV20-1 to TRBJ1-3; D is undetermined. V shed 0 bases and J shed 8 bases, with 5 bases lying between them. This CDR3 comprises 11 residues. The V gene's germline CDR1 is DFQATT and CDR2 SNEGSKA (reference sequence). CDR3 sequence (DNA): TGCAGTGCTAGAGATCCGGACACCATATATTTT. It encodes CSARDPDTIYF.

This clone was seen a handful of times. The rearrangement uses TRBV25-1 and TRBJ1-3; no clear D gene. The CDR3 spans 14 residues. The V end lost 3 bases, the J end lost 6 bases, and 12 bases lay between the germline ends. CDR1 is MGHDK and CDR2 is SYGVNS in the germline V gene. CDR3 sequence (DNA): TGTGCCAGCAGTGATCGGGAGGCTTTAAACACCATATATTTT. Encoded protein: CASSDREALNTIYF.

The CDR3 region has the DNA TGTGCCAGCAGTCTCACAGGGAGGACTGAAGCTTTCTTT. It yields the protein CASSLTGRTEAFF. The chain is built from TRBV28 and TRBJ1-1; a weak D match, TRBD1 (6 bases). The CDR3 totals 13 residues. V was pared by 5 bases and J by 5 bases, with 12 bases between. CDR1 MDHEN and CDR2 SYDVKM come from the germline V gene.

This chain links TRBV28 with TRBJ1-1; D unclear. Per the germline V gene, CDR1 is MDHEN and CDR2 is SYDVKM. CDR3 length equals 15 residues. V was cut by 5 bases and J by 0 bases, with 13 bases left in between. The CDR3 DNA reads TGTGCCAGCAGTCTCGCCCGACGAGTGAACACTGAAGCTTTCTTT. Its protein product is CASSLARRVNTEAFF.

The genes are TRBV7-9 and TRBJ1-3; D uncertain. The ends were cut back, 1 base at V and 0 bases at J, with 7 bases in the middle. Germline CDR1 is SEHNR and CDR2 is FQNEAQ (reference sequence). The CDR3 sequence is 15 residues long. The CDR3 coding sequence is TGTGCCAGCAGCTTAGGGTCCGCCTCTGGAAACACCATATATTTT. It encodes CASSLGSASGNTIYF.

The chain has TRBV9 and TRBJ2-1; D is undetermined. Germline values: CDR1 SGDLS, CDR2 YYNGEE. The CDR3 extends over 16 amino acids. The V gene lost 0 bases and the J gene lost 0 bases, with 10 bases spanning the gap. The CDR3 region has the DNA TGTGCCAGCAGCGTAGGAGCAATAAGCTCCTACAATGAGCAGTTCTTC. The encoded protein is CASSVGAISSYNEQFF.

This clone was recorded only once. CDR3 sequence (DNA): TGTGCCAGCAGCTTAGAATCCACAGGGGGCTCCTACGAGCAGTACTTC. Its protein is CASSLESTGGSYEQYF. This rearrangement joins TRBV11-3 to TRBJ2-7, with 8 bases identical to TRBD1. The trim removed 0 bases at V and 0 bases at J, leaving 4 bases unmatched. CDR3 length: 16 residues. Germline V gives CDR1 SGHNT, CDR2 YENEEA.

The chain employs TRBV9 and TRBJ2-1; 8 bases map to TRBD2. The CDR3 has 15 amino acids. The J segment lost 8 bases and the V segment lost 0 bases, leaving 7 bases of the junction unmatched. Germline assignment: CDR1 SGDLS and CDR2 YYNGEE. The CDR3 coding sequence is TGTGCCAGCAGCGTAGGGGGGACTAGTCTCTATGAGCAGTTCTTC. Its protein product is CASSVGGTSLYEQFF.

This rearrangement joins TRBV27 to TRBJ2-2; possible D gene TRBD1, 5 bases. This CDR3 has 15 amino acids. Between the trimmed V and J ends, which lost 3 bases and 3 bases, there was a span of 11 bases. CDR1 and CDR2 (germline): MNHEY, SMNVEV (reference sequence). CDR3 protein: CASSFQGWDTGELFF. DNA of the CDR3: TGTGCCAGCAGTTTTCAGGGCTGGGACACCGGGGAGCTGTTTTTT.

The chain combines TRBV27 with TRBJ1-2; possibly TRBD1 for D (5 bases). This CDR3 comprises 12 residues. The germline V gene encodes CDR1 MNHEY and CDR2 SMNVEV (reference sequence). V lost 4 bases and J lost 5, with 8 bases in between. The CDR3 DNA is TGTGCCAGCAGTTGGGGGAATTATGGCTACACCTTC. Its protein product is CASSWGNYGYTF.

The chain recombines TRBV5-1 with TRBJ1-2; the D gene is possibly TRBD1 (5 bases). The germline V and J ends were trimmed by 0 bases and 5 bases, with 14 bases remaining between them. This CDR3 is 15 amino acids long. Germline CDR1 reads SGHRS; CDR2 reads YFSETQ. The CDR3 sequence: CASSLEAGTQYGYTF. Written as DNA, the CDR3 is TGCGCCAGCAGCTTGGAGGCAGGGACCCAATATGGCTACACCTTC.

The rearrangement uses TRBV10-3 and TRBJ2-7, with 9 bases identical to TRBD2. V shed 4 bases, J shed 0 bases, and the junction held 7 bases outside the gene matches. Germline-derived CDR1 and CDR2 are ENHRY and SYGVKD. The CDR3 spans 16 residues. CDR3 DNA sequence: TGTGCCATCAGTGGGGGACTAGCCGCCTCCTCCTACGAGCAGTACTTC. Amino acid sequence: CAISGGLAASSYEQYF.

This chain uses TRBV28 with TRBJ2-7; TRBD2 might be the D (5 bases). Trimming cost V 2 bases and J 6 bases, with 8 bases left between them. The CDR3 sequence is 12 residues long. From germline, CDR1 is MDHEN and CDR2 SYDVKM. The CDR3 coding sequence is TGTGCCAGCAGTTTAGAGGGTGGCGAGCAGTACTTC. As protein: CASSLEGGEQYF.

In DNA, the CDR3 is TGTGCCAGCAGCCACTCCTGGGGCAATGAGCAGTTCTTC. Translation gives CASSHSWGNEQFF. The genes are TRBV7-9 and TRBJ2-1; D unresolved. The V end lost 5 bases, the J end lost 6 bases, and 11 bases lay between the germline ends. The germline gives CDR1 SEHNR, CDR2 FQNEAQ (reference sequence). The CDR3 runs 13 residues.

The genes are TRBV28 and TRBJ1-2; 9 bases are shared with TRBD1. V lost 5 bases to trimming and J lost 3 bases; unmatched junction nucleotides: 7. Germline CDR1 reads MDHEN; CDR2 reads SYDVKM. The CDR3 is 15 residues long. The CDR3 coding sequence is TGTGCCAGCAGTCCTAGCGGACAGGGGTACTATGGCTACACCTTC. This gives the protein CASSPSGQGYYGYTF.

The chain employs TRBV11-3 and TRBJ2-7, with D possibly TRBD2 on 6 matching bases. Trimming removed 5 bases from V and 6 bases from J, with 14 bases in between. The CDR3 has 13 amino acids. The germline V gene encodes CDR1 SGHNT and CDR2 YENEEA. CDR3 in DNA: TGTGCCAGCAGCCCGACGGGGGTATCCGAGCAGTACTTC. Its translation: CASSPTGVSEQYF.

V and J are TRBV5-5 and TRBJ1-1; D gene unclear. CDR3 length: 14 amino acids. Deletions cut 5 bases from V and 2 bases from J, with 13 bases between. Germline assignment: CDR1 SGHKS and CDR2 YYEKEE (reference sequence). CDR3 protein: CASRLGQANTEAFF. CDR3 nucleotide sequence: TGTGCCAGCAGGCTAGGGCAGGCTAACACTGAAGCTTTCTTT. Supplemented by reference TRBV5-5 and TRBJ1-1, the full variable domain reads DAGVTQSPTHLIKTRGQQVTLRCSPISGHKSVSWYQQVLGQGPQFIFQYYEKEERGRGNFPDRFSARQFPNYSSELNVNALLLGDSALYLCASRLGQANTEAFFGQGTRLTVV.

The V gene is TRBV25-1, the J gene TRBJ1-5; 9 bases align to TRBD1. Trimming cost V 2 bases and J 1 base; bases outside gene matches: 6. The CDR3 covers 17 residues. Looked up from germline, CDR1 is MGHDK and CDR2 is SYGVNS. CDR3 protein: CASSEANDRGSNQPQHF. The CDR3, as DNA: TGTGCCAGCAGTGAAGCTAATGACAGGGGGAGCAATCAGCCCCAGCATTTT.

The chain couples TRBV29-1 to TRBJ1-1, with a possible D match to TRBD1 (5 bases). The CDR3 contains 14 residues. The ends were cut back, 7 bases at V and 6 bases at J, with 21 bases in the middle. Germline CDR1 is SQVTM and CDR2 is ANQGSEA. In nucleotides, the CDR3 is TGCAGCGCCCTCCCGGGACCCCAGATCGCTGAAGCTTTCTTT. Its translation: CSALPGPQIAEAFF. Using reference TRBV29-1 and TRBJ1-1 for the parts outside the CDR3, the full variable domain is SAVISQKPSRDICQRGTSLTIQCQVDSQVTMMFWYRQQPGQSLTLIATANQGSEATYESGFVIDKFPISRPNLTFSTLTVSNMSPEDSSIYLCSALPGPQIAEAFFGQGTRLTVV.

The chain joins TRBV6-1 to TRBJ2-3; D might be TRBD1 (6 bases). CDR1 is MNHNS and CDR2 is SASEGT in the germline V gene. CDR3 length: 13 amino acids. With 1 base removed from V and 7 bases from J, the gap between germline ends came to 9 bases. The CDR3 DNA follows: TGTGCCAGCAGTGAAGGCAGGGGATATACGCAGTATTTT. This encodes CASSEGRGYTQYF.

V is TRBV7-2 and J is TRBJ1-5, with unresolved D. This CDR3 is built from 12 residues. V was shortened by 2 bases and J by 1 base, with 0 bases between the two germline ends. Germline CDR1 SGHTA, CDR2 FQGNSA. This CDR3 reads CASSLSNQPQHF. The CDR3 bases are TGTGCCAGCAGCTTAAGCAATCAGCCCCAGCATTTT. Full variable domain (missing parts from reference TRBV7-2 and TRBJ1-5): GAGVSQSPSNKVTEKGKDVELRCDPISGHTALYWYRQSLGQGLEFLIYFQGNSAPDKSGLPSDRFSAERTGGSVSTLTIQRTQQEDSAVYLCASSLSNQPQHFGDGTRLSIL.

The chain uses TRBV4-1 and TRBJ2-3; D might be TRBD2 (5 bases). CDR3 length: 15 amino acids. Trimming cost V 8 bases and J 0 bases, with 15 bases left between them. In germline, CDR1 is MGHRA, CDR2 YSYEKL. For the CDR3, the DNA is TGCGCCAGCCGCCGAGGGAGCGGTAGCACAGATACGCAGTATTTT. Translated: CASRRGSGSTDTQYF.

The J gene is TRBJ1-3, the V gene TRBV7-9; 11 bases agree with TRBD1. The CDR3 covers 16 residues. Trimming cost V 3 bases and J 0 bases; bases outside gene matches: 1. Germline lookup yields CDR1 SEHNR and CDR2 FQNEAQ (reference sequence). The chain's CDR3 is CASSFGTGGSGNTIYF. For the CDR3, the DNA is TGTGCCAGCAGCTTTGGGACAGGGGGCTCTGGAAACACCATATATTTT.

CDR3 coding DNA: TGTGCCAGCTCACCGACAGGGAACACTGAAGCTTTCTTT. Its translation: CASSPTGNTEAFF. The chain has TRBV18 and TRBJ1-1; TRBD1 is a possible D gene (6 bases). This CDR3 has 13 amino acids. Looked up from germline, CDR1 is KGHSH and CDR2 is LQKENI. The V end was cut by 3 bases, the J end by 1 base, with 6 bases between. Supplemented by reference TRBV18 and TRBJ1-1, the full variable domain reads NAGVMQNPRHLVRRRGQEARLRCSPMKGHSHVYWYRQLPEEGLKFMVYLQKENIIDESGMPKERFSAEFPKEGPSILRIQQVVRGDSAAYFCASSPTGNTEAFFGQGTRLTVV.

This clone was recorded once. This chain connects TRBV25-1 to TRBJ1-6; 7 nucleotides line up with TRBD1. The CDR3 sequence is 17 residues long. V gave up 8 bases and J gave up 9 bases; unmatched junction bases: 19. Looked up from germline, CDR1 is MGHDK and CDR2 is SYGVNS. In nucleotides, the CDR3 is TGTGCCAGCCAAGCCATCAATCCCCAGGGGGGTCGTTCACCCCTCCACTTT. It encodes CASQAINPQGGRSPLHF.

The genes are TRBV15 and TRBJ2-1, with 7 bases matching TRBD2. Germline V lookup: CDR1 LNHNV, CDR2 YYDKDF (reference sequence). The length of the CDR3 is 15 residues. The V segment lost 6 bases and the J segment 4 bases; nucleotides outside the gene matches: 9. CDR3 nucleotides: TGTGCCACCAGAGCGGGTAGCGGGCCATACAATGAGCAGTTCTTC. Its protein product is CATRAGSGPYNEQFF.

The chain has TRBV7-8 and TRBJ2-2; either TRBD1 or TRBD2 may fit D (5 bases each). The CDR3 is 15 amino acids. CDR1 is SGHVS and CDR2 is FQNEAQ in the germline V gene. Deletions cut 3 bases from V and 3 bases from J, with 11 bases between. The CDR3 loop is CASSLRGADTGELFF. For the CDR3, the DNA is TGTGCCAGCAGCTTGAGGGGAGCGGACACCGGGGAGCTGTTTTTT.

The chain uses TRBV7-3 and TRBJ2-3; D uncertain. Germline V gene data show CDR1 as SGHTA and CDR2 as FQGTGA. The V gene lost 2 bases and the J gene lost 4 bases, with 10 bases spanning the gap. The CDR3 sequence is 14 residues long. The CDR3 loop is CASSLGPEADTQYF. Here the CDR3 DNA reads TGTGCCAGCAGCTTAGGGCCAGAAGCAGATACGCAGTATTTT.

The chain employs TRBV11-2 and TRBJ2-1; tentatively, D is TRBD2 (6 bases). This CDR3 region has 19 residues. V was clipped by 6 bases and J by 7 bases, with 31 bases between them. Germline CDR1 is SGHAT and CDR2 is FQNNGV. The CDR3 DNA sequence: TGTGCCAGCAGGACCAGCCGGGACTCGACACCCGGAGAGGTAAATGAGCAGTTCTTC. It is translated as CASRTSRDSTPGEVNEQFF. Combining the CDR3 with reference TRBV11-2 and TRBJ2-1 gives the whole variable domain EAGVAQSPRYKIIEKRQSVAFWCNPISGHATLYWYQQILGQGPKLLIQFQNNGVVDDSQLPKDRFSAERLKGVDSTLKIQPAKLEDSAVYLCASRTSRDSTPGEVNEQFFGPGTRLTVL.

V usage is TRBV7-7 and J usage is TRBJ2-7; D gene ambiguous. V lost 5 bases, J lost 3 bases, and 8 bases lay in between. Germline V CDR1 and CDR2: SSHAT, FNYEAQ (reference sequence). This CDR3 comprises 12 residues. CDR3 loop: CASSPSHYEQYF. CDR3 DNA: TGTGCCAGCAGCCCCAGCCACTACGAGCAGTACTTC.

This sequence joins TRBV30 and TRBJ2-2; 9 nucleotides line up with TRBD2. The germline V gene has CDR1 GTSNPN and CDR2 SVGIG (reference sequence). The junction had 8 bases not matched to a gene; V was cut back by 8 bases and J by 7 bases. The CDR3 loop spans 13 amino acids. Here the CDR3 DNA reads TGTGCCCGAGAAGCGGGAGGAAACGGGGAGCTGTTTTTT. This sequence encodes CAREAGGNGELFF.